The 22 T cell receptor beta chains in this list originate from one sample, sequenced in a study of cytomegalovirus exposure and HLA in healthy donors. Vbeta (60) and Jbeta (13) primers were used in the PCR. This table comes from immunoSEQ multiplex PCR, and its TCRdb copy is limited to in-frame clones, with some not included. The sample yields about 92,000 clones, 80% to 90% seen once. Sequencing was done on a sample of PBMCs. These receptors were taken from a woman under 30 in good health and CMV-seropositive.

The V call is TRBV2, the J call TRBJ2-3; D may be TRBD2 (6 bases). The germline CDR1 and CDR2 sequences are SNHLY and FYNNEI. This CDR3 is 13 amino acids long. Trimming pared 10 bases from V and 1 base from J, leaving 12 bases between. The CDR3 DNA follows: TGTGCCACGCTCCAGCGGGGCACAGATACGCAGTATTTT. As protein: CATLQRGTDTQYF.

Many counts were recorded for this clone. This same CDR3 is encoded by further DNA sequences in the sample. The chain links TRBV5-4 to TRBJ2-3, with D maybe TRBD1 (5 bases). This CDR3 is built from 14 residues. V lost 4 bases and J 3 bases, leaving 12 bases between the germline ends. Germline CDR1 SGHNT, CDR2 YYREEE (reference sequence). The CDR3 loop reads CASSRQGATDTQYF. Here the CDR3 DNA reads TGTGCCAGCAGCCGACAAGGGGCAACAGATACGCAGTATTTT.

CDR3 DNA: TGTGCCAGTAGTATGGGGGAGGGCTACACTGAAGCTTTCTTT. Its protein is CASSMGEGYTEAFF. The chain has TRBV19 and TRBJ1-1, with a tentative D call TRBD1 (5 bases). V gave up 3 bases and J gave up 3 bases, with 11 bases separating them. Germline V gene sequence: CDR1 LNHDA, CDR2 SQIVND (reference sequence). The CDR3 is 14 amino acids.

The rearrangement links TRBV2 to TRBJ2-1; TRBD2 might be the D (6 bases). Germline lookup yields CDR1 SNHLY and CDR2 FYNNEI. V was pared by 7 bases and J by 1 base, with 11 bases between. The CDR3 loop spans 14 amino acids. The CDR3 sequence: CASIRLGSYNEQFF. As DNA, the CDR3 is TGTGCCAGCATCCGACTAGGGTCCTACAATGAGCAGTTCTTC.

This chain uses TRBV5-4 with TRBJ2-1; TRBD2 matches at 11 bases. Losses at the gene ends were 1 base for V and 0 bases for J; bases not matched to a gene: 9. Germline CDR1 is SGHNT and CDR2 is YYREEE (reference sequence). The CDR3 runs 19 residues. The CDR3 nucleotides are TGTGCCAGCAGCTTGTGGGGGCTAGCGGGAGGAAGCTCCTACAATGAGCAGTTCTTC. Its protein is CASSLWGLAGGSSYNEQFF.

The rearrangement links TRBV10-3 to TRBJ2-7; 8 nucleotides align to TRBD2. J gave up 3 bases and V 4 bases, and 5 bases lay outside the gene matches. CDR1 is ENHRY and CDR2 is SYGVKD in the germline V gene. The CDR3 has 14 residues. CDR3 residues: CAISASSGSYEQYF. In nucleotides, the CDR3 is TGTGCCATCAGTGCTTCGAGCGGGAGCTACGAGCAGTACTTC.

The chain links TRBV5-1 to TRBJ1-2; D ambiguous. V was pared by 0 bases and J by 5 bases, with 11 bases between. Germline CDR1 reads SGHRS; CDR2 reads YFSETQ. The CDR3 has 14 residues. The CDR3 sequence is CASSLDLYSYGYTF. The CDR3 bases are TGCGCCAGCAGCTTGGACCTCTACTCGTATGGCTACACCTTC. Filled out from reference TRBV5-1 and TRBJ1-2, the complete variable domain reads KAGVTQTPRYLIKTRGQQVTLSCSPISGHRSVSWYQQTPGQGLQFLFEYFSETQRNKGNFPGRFSGRQFSNSRSEMNVSTLELGDSALYLCASSLDLYSYGYTFGSGTRLTVV.

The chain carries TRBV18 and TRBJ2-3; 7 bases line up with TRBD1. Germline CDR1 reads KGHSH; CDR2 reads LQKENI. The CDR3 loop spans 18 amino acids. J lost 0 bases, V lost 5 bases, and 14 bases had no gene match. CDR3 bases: TGTGCCAGCTCAACCCTCCCGGGGCAGGGGGTCAGCACAGATACGCAGTATTTT. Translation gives CASSTLPGQGVSTDTQYF.

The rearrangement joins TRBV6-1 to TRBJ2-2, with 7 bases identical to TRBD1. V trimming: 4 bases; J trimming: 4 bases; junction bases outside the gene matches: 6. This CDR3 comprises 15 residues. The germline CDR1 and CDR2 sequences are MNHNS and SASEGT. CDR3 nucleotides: TGTGCCAGCAGTGGACGACAGGGTACCACCGGGGAGCTGTTTTTT. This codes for CASSGRQGTTGELFF.

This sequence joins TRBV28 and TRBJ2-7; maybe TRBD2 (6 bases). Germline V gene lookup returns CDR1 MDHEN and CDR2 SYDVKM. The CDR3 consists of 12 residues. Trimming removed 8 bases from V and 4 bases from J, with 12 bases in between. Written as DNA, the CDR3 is TGTGCCAGCTCAGAAGGGAGGTACGAGCAGTACTTC. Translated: CASSEGRYEQYF. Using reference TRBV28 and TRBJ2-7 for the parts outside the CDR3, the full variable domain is DVKVTQSSRYLVKRTGEKVFLECVQDMDHENMFWYRQDPGLGLRLIYFSYDVKMKEKGDIPEGYSVSREKKERFSLILESASTNQTSMYLCASSEGRYEQYFGPGTRLTVT.

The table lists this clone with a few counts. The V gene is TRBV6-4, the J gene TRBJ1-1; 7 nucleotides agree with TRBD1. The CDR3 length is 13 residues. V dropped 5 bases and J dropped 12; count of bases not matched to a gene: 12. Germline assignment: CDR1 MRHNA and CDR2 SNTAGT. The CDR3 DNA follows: TGTGCCAGCAGTAGACAGGGCCCCTCGTGGACTTTCTTT. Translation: CASSRQGPSWTFF.

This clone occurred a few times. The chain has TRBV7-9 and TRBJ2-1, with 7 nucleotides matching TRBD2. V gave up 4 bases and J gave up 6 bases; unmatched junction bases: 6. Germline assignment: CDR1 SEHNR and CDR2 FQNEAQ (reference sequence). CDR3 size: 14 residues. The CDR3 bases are TGTGCCAGCAGCTCCGGCGGGAGAATCAATGAGCAGTTCTTC. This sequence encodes CASSSGGRINEQFF.

CDR3 DNA: TGTGCCAGCAGCCCCGGACTGGAAGACTACGAGCAGTACTTC. Its protein product is CASSPGLEDYEQYF. This chain uses TRBV28 with TRBJ2-7, with D possibly being TRBD2 (5 bases). Germline values: CDR1 MDHEN, CDR2 SYDVKM. CDR3 length: 14 residues. Trimming shortened V by 6 bases and J by 3 bases, and 15 bases separated the two germline ends.

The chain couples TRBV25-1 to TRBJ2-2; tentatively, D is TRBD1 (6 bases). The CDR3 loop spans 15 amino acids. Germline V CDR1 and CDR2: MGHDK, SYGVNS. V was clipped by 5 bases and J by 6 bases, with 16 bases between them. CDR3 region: CASSQTTGQPGELFF. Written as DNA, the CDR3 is TGTGCCAGCAGTCAGACGACAGGCCAACCCGGGGAGCTGTTTTTT.

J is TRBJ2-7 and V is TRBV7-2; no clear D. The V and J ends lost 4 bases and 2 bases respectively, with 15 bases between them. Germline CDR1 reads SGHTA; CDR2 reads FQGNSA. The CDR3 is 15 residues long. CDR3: CASSSQSTNTYEQYF. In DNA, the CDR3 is TGTGCCAGCAGCTCACAGTCCACAAATACCTACGAGCAGTACTTC.

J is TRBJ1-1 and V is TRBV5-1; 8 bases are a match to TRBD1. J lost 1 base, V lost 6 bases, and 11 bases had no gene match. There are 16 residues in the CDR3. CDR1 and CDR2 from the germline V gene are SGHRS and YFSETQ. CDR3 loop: CASTDRGSGSNTEAFF. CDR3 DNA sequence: TGCGCCAGCACCGACAGGGGCTCGGGTTCGAACACTGAAGCTTTCTTT.

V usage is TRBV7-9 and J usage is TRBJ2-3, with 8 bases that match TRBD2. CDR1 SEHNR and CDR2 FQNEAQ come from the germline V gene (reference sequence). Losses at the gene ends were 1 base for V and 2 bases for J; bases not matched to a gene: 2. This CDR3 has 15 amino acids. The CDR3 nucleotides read TGTGCCAGCAGCTTAGTCGGACTAGCCACAGATACGCAGTATTTT. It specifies CASSLVGLATDTQYF.

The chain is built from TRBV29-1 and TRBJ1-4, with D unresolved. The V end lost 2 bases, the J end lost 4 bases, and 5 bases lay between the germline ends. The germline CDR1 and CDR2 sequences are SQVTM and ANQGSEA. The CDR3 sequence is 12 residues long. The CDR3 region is CSVEQVNEKLFF. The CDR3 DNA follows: TGCAGCGTTGAACAGGTTAATGAAAAACTGTTTTTT.

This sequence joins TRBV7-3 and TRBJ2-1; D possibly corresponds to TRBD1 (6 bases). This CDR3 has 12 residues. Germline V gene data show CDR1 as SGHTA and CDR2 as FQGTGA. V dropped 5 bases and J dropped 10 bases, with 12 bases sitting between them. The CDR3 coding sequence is TGTGCCAGCAGCCTCGGGACACAGGAGCAGTTCTTC. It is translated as CASSLGTQEQFF.

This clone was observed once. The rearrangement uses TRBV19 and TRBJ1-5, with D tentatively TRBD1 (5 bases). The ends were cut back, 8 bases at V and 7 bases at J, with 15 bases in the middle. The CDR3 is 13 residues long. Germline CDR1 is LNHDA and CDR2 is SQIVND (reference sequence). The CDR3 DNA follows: TGTGCCAGTCTACAGGATTCTCACCAGCCCCAGCATTTT. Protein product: CASLQDSHQPQHF.

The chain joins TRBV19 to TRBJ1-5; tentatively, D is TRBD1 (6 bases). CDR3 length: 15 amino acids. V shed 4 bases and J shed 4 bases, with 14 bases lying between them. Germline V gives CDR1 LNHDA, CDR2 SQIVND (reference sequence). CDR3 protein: CASSTTGKGNQPQHF. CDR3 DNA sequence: TGTGCCAGTAGTACAACAGGGAAAGGTAATCAGCCCCAGCATTTT.

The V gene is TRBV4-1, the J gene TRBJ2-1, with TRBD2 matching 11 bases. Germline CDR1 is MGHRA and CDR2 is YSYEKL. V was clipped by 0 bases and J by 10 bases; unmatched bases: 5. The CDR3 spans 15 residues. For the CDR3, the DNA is TGCGCCAGCAGCCAAGATCTAGCGGGAGGACAGGAGCAGTTCTTC. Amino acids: CASSQDLAGGQEQFF.